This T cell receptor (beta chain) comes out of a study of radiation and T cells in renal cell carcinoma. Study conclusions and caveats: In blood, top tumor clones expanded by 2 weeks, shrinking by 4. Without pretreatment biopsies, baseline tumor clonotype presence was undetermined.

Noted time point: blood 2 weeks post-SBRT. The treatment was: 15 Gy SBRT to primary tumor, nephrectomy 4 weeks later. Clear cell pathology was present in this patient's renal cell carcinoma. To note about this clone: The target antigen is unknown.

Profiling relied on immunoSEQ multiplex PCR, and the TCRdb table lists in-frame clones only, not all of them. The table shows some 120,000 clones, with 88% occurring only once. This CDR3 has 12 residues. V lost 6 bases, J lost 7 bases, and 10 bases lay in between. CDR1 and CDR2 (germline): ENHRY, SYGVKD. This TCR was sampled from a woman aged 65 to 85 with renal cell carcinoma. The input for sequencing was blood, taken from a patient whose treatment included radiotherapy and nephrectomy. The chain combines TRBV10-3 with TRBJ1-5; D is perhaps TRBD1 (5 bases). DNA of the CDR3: TGTGCCATCAGATCCCAGGGACAGCCCCAGCATTTT. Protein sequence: CAIRSQGQPQHF.